These T cell receptor beta chains were read from a single sample in a study of cytomegalovirus exposure and HLA in healthy donors. Libraries were prepared by immunoSEQ multiplex PCR; TCRdb keeps only in-frame clonotypes and omits some of them. Here the sample spans under 200,000 clones, approximately 71% being singletons. The sequenced sample consisted of PBMCs. The receptors here all came from a woman between 18 and 29 years old in good health and CMV-seropositive. CDR3s include the opening cysteine and the closing phenylalanine or tryptophan. D genes are given only for firm matches. For some rows the clone size is stated as once, few or many, or as a class when expanded; others skip it.

size: .; length: 14; D: .; J: TRBJ2-5; V: TRBV7-2; CDR3: CASSPADQRETQYF; DNA: TGTGCCAGCAGCCCCGCGGACCAGCGGGAGACCCAGTACTTC
size: .; length: 16; D: .; J: TRBJ1-6; V: TRBV19; CDR3: CASSIRGATVSGPLHF; DNA: TGTGCCAGTAGTATCCGTGGGGCGACAGTAAGTGGTCCCCTCCACTTT
size: few; length: 15; D: .; J: TRBJ2-7; V: TRBV5-4; CDR3: CASSLTGTPSYEQYF; DNA: TGTGCCAGCAGCTTGACAGGGACACCCTCCTACGAGCAGTACTTC
size: once; length: 15; D: .; J: TRBJ2-1; V: TRBV11-1; CDR3: CASSRQASSYNEQFF; DNA: TGTGCCAGCAGCAGACAGGCGAGCTCCTACAATGAGCAGTTCTTC
size: .; length: 14; D: TRBD1; J: TRBJ2-7; V: TRBV30; CDR3: CAWSVAGGTYEQYF; DNA: TGTGCCTGGAGTGTCGCAGGGGGAACCTACGAGCAGTACTTC
size: .; length: 14; D: TRBD1; J: TRBJ1-1; V: TRBV7-3; CDR3: CASSFSGTALQAFF; DNA: TGTGCCAGCAGCTTTTCCGGGACAGCGCTGCAAGCTTTCTTT
size: .; length: 12; D: TRBD2; J: TRBJ2-1; V: TRBV6-1; CDR3: CASSVLADEQFF; DNA: TGTGCCAGCAGTGTACTAGCGGATGAGCAGTTCTTC
size: .; length: 15; D: TRBD1; J: TRBJ2-5; V: TRBV11-3; CDR3: CASSRGSTGVGTQYF; DNA: TGTGCCAGCAGCCGCGGAAGTACAGGGGTCGGGACCCAGTACTTC
size: .; length: 14; D: .; J: TRBJ1-3; V: TRBV9; CDR3: CASSPPDSGNTIYF; DNA: TGTGCCAGCAGCCCCCCAGATTCTGGAAACACCATATATTTT
size: .; length: 15; D: .; J: TRBJ2-7; V: TRBV6-4; CDR3: CAGSDSGQSSYEQYF; DNA: TGTGCCGGCAGTGACTCTGGGCAGTCCTCCTACGAGCAGTACTTC
size: .; length: 16; D: TRBD2; J: TRBJ2-3; V: TRBV7-2; CDR3: CASSERLAGGTDTQYF; DNA: TGTGCCAGCAGCGAGAGACTAGCGGGGGGCACAGATACGCAGTATTTT
size: .; length: 14; D: TRBD2; J: TRBJ2-7; V: TRBV6-1; CDR3: CASRLSGGVYEQYF; DNA: TGTGCCAGCAGACTTAGCGGGGGAGTTTACGAGCAGTACTTC
size: few; length: 13; D: .; J: TRBJ1-5; V: TRBV5-6; CDR3: CASSIGGNQPQHF; DNA: TGTGCCAGTTCAATAGGGGGCAATCAGCCCCAGCATTTT
size: .; length: 14; D: TRBD1; J: TRBJ2-5; V: TRBV14; CDR3: CASSQIGGPGTQYF; DNA: TGTGCCAGCAGCCAAATAGGGGGCCCAGGAACCCAGTACTTC
size: .; length: 15; D: .; J: TRBJ2-3; V: TRBV4-2; CDR3: CASSQDGGHTDTQYF; DNA: TGTGCCAGCAGCCAAGATGGGGGCCACACAGATACGCAGTATTTT
size: .; length: 11; D: .; J: TRBJ2-3; V: TRBV11-2; CDR3: CASSLRDTQYF; DNA: TGTGCCAGCAGCTTACGGGATACGCAGTATTTT
size: .; length: 16; D: TRBD2; J: TRBJ2-1; V: TRBV11-2; CDR3: CASSGTAGGGVSEQFF; DNA: TGTGCCAGCAGCGGTACGGCGGGCGGGGGGGTATCTGAGCAGTTCTTC
size: .; length: 15; D: TRBD2; J: TRBJ2-7; V: TRBV6-1; CDR3: CASSESSGASYEQYF; DNA: TGTGCCAGCAGTGAATCCAGCGGGGCCTCCTACGAGCAGTACTTC
size: .; length: 15; D: TRBD2; J: TRBJ2-1; V: TRBV7-9; CDR3: CASSLRTSPYNEQFF; DNA: TGTGCCAGCAGCTTAAGGACTAGCCCCTACAATGAGCAGTTCTTC
size: few; length: 14; D: TRBD2; J: TRBJ2-7; V: TRBV7-9; CDR3: CASRRTSGGYEQYF; DNA: TGTGCCAGCAGACGGACTAGCGGGGGCTACGAGCAGTACTTC
size: .; length: 15; D: TRBD1; J: TRBJ2-3; V: TRBV7-9; CDR3: CASSNRDRGLDTQYF; DNA: TGTGCCAGCAGCAACCGGGACAGGGGGTTAGATACGCAGTATTTT
size: .; length: 16; D: TRBD1; J: TRBJ1-2; V: TRBV6-6; CDR3: CASNAPGTGRIYGYTF; DNA: TGTGCCAGCAATGCCCCTGGGACAGGGCGGATCTATGGCTACACCTTC
size: few; length: 15; D: TRBD1; J: TRBJ2-7; V: TRBV6-5; CDR3: CASSYRGQGSDEQYF; DNA: TGTGCCAGCAGTTACCGGGGACAGGGGTCAGACGAGCAGTACTTC
size: .; length: 13; D: .; J: TRBJ2-7; V: TRBV7-4; CDR3: CASSFSGLYEQYF; DNA: TGTGCCAGCAGCTTCTCAGGACTCTACGAGCAGTACTTC
size: .; length: 13; D: .; J: TRBJ1-1; V: TRBV11-3; CDR3: CASSSRGSNEAFF; DNA: TGTGCCAGCAGCTCGAGGGGGTCGAATGAAGCTTTCTTT
size: .; length: 15; D: .; J: TRBJ1-3; V: TRBV5-1; CDR3: CASSPYTSSGNTIYF; DNA: TGCGCCAGCAGCCCCTATACGAGCTCTGGAAACACCATATATTTT
size: .; length: 14; D: .; J: TRBJ2-1; V: TRBV7-9; CDR3: CASSPIRGRNEQFF; DNA: TGTGCCAGCAGCCCAATCCGAGGGAGGAATGAGCAGTTCTTC
size: .; length: 14; D: .; J: TRBJ1-4; V: TRBV28; CDR3: CASSDGGFNEKLFF; DNA: TGTGCCAGCAGCGATGGAGGGTTTAATGAAAAACTGTTTTTT
size: .; length: 16; D: .; J: TRBJ2-7; V: TRBV2; CDR3: CASSFQSGSLSYEQYF; DNA: TGTGCCAGCAGTTTCCAGAGTGGGAGCCTCTCCTACGAGCAGTACTTC
size: .; length: 15; D: .; J: TRBJ1-5; V: TRBV2; CDR3: CASSEAGWSNQPQHF; DNA: TGTGCCAGCAGTGAAGCGGGTTGGAGTAATCAGCCCCAGCATTTT
size: .; length: 20; D: .; J: TRBJ1-5; V: TRBV28; CDR3: CASSLGNAGSPGLINQPQHF; DNA: TGTGCCAGCAGTCTGGGTAACGCCGGGTCCCCGGGACTGATCAATCAGCCCCAGCATTTT
size: once; length: 15; D: .; J: TRBJ2-7; V: TRBV7-2; CDR3: CASSSIGSTIYEQYF; DNA: TGTGCCAGCAGCTCGATAGGGAGTACTATCTACGAGCAGTACTTC
size: .; length: 14; D: TRBD2; J: TRBJ2-7; V: TRBV10-2; CDR3: CASSYRGDSYEQYF; DNA: TGCGCCAGCAGTTACCGGGGGGACTCCTACGAGCAGTACTTC
size: .; length: 14; D: .; J: TRBJ1-2; V: TRBV7-9; CDR3: CSSSPWGANYGYTF; DNA: TGTTCCAGCAGCCCGTGGGGGGCTAACTATGGCTACACCTTC
size: .; length: 16; D: .; J: TRBJ2-6; V: TRBV19; CDR3: CASSGQGLSGANVLTF; DNA: TGTGCCAGTAGCGGGCAGGGATTATCTGGGGCCAACGTCCTGACTTTC
size: few; length: 15; D: .; J: TRBJ1-3; V: TRBV13; CDR3: CASSLGPGSGNTIYF; DNA: TGTGCCAGCAGCTTAGGTCCCGGCTCTGGAAACACCATATATTTT
size: .; length: 15; D: TRBD1; J: TRBJ1-1; V: TRBV7-9; CDR3: CASSSTGEVNTEAFF; DNA: TGTGCCAGCAGCTCCACAGGGGAGGTGAACACTGAAGCTTTCTTT
size: .; length: 13; D: TRBD1; J: TRBJ1-4; V: TRBV27; CDR3: CASRDRAFEKLFF; DNA: TGTGCCAGCCGGGACAGGGCATTCGAAAAACTGTTTTTT
size: .; length: 14; D: .; J: TRBJ2-3; V: TRBV6-5; CDR3: CASSGLGGTDTQYF; DNA: TGTGCCAGCAGTGGCTTGGGGGGAACAGATACGCAGTATTTT
size: .; length: 13; D: .; J: TRBJ2-5; V: TRBV7-9; CDR3: CASSQGLVETQYF; DNA: TGTGCCAGCAGCCAGGGACTGGTGGAGACCCAGTACTTC
size: .; length: 17; D: TRBD1; J: TRBJ1-1; V: TRBV2; CDR3: CASRGQGKFERVTEAFF; DNA: TGTGCCAGCAGGGGACAGGGGAAATTTGAGCGGGTCACTGAAGCTTTCTTT
size: .; length: 13; D: .; J: TRBJ1-2; V: TRBV6-1; CDR3: CSSQGLANYGYTF; DNA: TGTTCGTCACAGGGCCTAGCTAACTATGGCTACACCTTC